Each of the 14 T cell receptor beta chains below was sequenced from the same sample in a study of blood T cell repertoires in COVID-19. Profiling relied on immunoSEQ multiplex PCR, and the TCRdb table lists in-frame clones only, not all of them. Among roughly 250,000 clones listed, approximately 91% were seen once. Sequencing was done on a sample of PBMCs or T cells enriched from blood (not recorded which). These receptors originate from a human donor in a cohort exposed to, infected with or recovered from COVID-19 (not recorded which). The donor label of this sample is uncertain.

V gene TRBV7-8 combines with J gene TRBJ2-3; 15 bases are shared with TRBD2. CDR1 is SGHVS, CDR2 FQNEAQ, per germline. The V and J ends lost 1 base and 5 bases, in that order; junction bases with no gene match: 4. This CDR3 region has 17 residues. The CDR3 bases are TGTGCCAGCAGCTTAGGGACTAGCGGGGGGGCCGTAGATACGCAGTATTTT. Translation gives CASSLGTSGGAVDTQYF. The full variable domain, its missing parts supplied by reference TRBV7-8 and TRBJ2-3, is GAGVSQSPRYKVAKRGQDVALRCDPISGHVSLFWYQQALGQGPEFLTYFQNEAQLDKSGLPSDRFFAERPEGSVSTLKIQRTQQEDSAVYLCASSLGTSGGAVDTQYFGPGTRLTVL.

The chain is built from TRBV19 and TRBJ1-1; D might be TRBD1 (5 bases). CDR1 and CDR2 from the germline V gene are LNHDA and SQIVND (reference sequence). The CDR3 has 13 residues. The V and J ends lost 7 bases and 6 bases respectively, with 15 bases between them. The CDR3 loop reads CASNSGAGPEAFF. DNA for the CDR3: TGTGCCAGTAATTCTGGGGCAGGGCCTGAAGCTTTCTTT.

The CDR3 nucleotides read TGTGCCAGCAGTTTACCAGGATCTAACTATGGCTACACCTTC. Amino acids: CASSLPGSNYGYTF. The rearrangement joins TRBV6-5 to TRBJ1-2; D gene unclear. Looked up from germline, CDR1 is MNHEY and CDR2 is SVGAGI. CDR3 size: 14 residues. The V end lost 4 bases, the J end lost 0 bases, and 9 bases lay between the germline ends.

The genes are TRBV2 and TRBJ2-7; 11 positions match TRBD2. In germline, CDR1 is SNHLY, CDR2 FYNNEI. V trimming: 5 bases; J trimming: 5 bases; junction bases outside the gene matches: 11. CDR3 length: 16 amino acids. CDR3 region: CASSPHFSGGANEQYF. Written as DNA, the CDR3 is TGTGCCAGCAGTCCCCACTTTAGCGGGGGGGCCAACGAGCAGTACTTC.

The CDR3 DNA reads as TGTGCCAGCAGCGTTAGGGCGGGCCCCGGGGAGCTGTTTTTT. Translating gives CASSVRAGPGELFF. The gene calls are TRBV9 and TRBJ2-2; possibly TRBD2 for D (5 bases). The germline V and J ends were trimmed by 2 bases and 6 bases, with 11 bases remaining between them. The CDR3 runs to 14 residues. CDR1 and CDR2 (germline): SGDLS, YYNGEE.

This clone was counted a few times. The chain employs TRBV14 and TRBJ1-1, with D possibly TRBD1 on 5 matching bases. In germline, CDR1 is SGHDN, CDR2 FVKESK. This CDR3 contains 13 residues. The V end lost 2 bases, the J end lost 1 base, and 5 bases lay between the germline ends. CDR3 DNA sequence: TGTGCCAGCAGCCAAAGGGGGAACACTGAAGCTTTCTTT. Protein sequence: CASSQRGNTEAFF.

The table lists this clone with a few counts. The J gene is TRBJ1-2, the V gene TRBV7-9; no clear D. The germline gives CDR1 SEHNR, CDR2 FQNEAQ (reference sequence). The CDR3 sequence is 18 residues long. Trimming removed 2 bases from V and 2 bases from J, with 21 bases in between. The CDR3 here is CASSLWSTRVSLNYGYTF. CDR3 in DNA: TGTGCCAGCAGCTTATGGAGCACTCGGGTTTCCCTCAACTATGGCTACACCTTC.

V gene TRBV9 combines with J gene TRBJ1-4, with D unresolved. V gave up 0 bases and J gave up 10 bases, with 10 bases separating them. CDR3 length: 13 residues. Germline assignment: CDR1 SGDLS and CDR2 YYNGEE. The CDR3 spells CASSVGEDGKLFF. In nucleotides, the CDR3 is TGTGCCAGCAGCGTAGGAGAGGATGGAAAACTGTTTTTT.

The rearrangement joins TRBV19 to TRBJ1-2, with TRBD1 matching over 7 bases. The CDR3 length is 14 residues. In germline, CDR1 is LNHDA, CDR2 SQIVND (reference sequence). The J segment lost 5 bases and the V segment lost 9 bases, leaving 12 bases of the junction unmatched. CDR3 sequence: CASAPRDSPYGYTF. The CDR3 nucleotides read TGTGCCAGCGCGCCCCGGGACAGCCCGTATGGCTACACCTTC.

Only one count was recorded for this clone. This chain connects TRBV10-3 to TRBJ1-1; maybe TRBD1 (6 bases). V dropped 10 bases and J dropped 1 base, with 13 bases sitting between them. This CDR3 has 13 residues. Germline lookup yields CDR1 ENHRY and CDR2 SYGVKD. CDR3 in amino acids: CATQGIANTEAFF. The CDR3 DNA follows: TGTGCCACCCAGGGGATAGCGAACACTGAAGCTTTCTTT.

This chain uses TRBV4-2 with TRBJ2-5; TRBD2 is a possible D gene (6 bases). CDR1 is LGHNA, CDR2 YNFKEQ, per germline. Trimming pared 0 bases from V and 5 bases from J, leaving 10 bases between. The CDR3 is made up of 14 amino acids. The chain's CDR3 is CASSQEGGDETQYF. CDR3 nucleotide sequence: TGTGCCAGCAGCCAAGAGGGGGGTGATGAGACCCAGTACTTC.

The CDR3 DNA reads as TGCGCCAGCAGTCAATCCGGGGGGGCGAGTCCGTTAAGGGCAACTAATGAAAAACTGTTTTTT. Translating gives CASSQSGGASPLRATNEKLFF. The chain couples TRBV23-1 to TRBJ1-4; the D gene is possibly TRBD1 (6 bases). TRBV23-1 is an open reading frame, and its role is uncertain. The CDR3 totals 21 residues. V was clipped by 0 bases and J by 0 bases, with 23 bases between them.

The chain is built from TRBV30 and TRBJ1-2; D may be TRBD1 (5 bases). This CDR3 is built from 12 residues. Germline V CDR1 and CDR2: GTSNPN, SVGIG (reference sequence). CDR3 in amino acids: CILGRGRGGYTF. The CDR3 DNA is TGTATTTTGGGTCGGGGGAGAGGTGGCTACACCTTC.

V and J are TRBV7-9 and TRBJ2-2; 10 bases agree with TRBD1. Germline CDR1 is SEHNR and CDR2 is FQNEAQ (reference sequence). After removal of 5 bases from V and 5 bases from J, the junction contained 8 bases not matched to a gene. The CDR3 loop spans 16 amino acids. As DNA, the CDR3 is TGTGCCAGCAGCGGTATCCTGGGACAGGGGACCGGGGAGCTGTTTTTT. Residues: CASSGILGQGTGELFF. The variable domain in full, completed from reference TRBV7-9 and TRBJ2-2, reads DTGVSQNPRHKITKRGQNVTFRCDPISEHNRLYWYRQTLGQGPEFLTYFQNEAQLEKSRLLSDRFSAERPKGSFSTLEIQRTEQGDSAMYLCASSGILGQGTGELFFGEGSRLTVL.